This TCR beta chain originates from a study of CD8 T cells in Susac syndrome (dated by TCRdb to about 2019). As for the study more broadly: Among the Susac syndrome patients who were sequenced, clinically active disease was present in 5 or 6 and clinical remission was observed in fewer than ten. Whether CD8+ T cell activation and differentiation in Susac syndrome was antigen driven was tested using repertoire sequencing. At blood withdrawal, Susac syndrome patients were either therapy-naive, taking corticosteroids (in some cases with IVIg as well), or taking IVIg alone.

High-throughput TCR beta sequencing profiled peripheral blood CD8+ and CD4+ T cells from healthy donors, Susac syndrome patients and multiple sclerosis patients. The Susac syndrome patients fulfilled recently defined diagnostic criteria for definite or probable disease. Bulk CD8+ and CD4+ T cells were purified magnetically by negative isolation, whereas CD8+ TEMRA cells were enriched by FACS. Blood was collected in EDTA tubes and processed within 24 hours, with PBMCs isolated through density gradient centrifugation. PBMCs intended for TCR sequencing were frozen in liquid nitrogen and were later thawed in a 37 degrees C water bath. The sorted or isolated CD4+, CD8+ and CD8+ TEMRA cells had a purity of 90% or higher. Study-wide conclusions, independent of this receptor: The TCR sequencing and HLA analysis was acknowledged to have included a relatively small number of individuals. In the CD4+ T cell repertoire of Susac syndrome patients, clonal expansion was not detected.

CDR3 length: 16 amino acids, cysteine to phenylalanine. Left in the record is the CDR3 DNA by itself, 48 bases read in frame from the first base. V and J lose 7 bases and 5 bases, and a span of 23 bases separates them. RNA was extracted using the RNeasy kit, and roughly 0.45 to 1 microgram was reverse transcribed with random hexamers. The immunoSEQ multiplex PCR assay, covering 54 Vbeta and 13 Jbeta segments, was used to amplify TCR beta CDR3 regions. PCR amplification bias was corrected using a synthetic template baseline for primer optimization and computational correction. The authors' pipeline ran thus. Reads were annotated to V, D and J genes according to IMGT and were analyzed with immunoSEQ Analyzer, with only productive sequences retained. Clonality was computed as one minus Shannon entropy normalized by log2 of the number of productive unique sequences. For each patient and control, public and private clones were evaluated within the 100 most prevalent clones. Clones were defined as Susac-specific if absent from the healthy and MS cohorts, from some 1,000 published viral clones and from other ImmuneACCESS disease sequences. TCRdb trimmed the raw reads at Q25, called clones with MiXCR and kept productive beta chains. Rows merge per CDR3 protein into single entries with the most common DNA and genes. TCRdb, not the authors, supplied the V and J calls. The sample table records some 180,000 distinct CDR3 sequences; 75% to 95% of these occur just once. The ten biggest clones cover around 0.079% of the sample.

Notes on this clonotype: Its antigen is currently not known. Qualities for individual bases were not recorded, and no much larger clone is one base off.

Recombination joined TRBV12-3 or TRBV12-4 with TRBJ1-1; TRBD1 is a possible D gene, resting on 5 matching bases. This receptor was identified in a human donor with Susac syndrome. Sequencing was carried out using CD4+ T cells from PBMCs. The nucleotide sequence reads TGTGCCAGCATGGTTGCGGGGCTACACGGAGGAACTGAAGCTTTCTTT. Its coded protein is CASMVAGLHGGTEAFF.